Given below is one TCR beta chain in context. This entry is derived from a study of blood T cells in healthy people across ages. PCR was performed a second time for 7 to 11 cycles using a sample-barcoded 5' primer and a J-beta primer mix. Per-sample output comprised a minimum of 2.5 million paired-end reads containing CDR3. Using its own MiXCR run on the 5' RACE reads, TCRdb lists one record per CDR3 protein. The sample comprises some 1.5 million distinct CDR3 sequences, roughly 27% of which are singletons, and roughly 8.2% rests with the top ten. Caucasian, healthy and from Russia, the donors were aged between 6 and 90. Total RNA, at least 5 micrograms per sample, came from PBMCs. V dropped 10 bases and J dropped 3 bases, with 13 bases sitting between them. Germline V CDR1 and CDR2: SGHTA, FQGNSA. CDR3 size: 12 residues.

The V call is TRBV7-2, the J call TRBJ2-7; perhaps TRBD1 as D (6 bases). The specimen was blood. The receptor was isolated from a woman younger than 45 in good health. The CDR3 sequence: CAITWTDYEQYF. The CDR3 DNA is TGTGCCATAACATGGACAGACTACGAGCAGTACTTC.